This T cell receptor beta chain stems from a study of cytomegalovirus exposure and HLA in healthy donors. Primers included in the PCR were 60 Vbeta and 13 Jbeta primers. Data came from immunoSEQ multiplex PCR; TCRdb stores just in-frame clones and leaves some out. The data hold 180,000 or so clones, with more than 60% observed a single time. The CDR3 sequence is 15 residues long. Germline values: CDR1 SGHTA, CDR2 FQGNSA. V lost 4 bases, J lost 0 bases, and 12 bases lay in between. Sequencing used PBMCs. This clonotype originated in a human donor in good health. The V call is TRBV7-2, the J call TRBJ1-1, with D uncertain. The DNA for the CDR3 is TGTGCCAGCAGCTCAGAGGGTGGGCTGAACACTGAAGCTTTCTTT. Amino acid sequence: CASSSEGGLNTEAFF.